This is a list of T cell receptor beta chains from one sample in a study of regulatory T cells in long-lasting Graves disease. TCRdb itself ran the multiplex PCR reads through MiXCR, one entry per CDR3 protein. The table records roughly 250,000 distinct CDR3 sequences, under 20% of them present only once. The sample also formed part of further work on T cells in Graves' hyperthyroidism and ophthalmopathy.

Sequences were derived from peripheral blood mononuclear cells (PBMCs), sampled at new diagnosis, from a patient treated with antithyroid drugs. The receptors here all came from a woman aged 25-40 years with Graves disease. CDR3s include the opening cysteine and the closing phenylalanine or tryptophan. The D gene is left open where the match is weak. The size field is filled for only some rows; it gives once, few, many or a size class.

clone size: many
J gene: TRBJ1-2
CDR3 length: 15
D gene: .
V gene: TRBV6-5
CDR3 DNA: TGTGCCAGCAGTTACTCGAGTTCAGGCCCCTATGGCTACACCTTC
CDR3 protein: CASSYSSSGPYGYTF

clone size: .
J gene: TRBJ1-1
CDR3 length: 14
D gene: .
V gene: TRBV14
CDR3 DNA: TGTGCCAGCAGCCGAGGGGCCTGGGACACTGAAGCTTTCTTT
CDR3 protein: CASSRGAWDTEAFF

clone size: many
J gene: TRBJ2-7
CDR3 length: 15
D gene: TRBD2
V gene: TRBV5-6
CDR3 DNA: TGTGCCAGCAGCTCGTGGACTAGCGGCTCCTACGAGCAGTACTTC
CDR3 protein: CASSSWTSGSYEQYF

clone size: many
J gene: TRBJ1-5
CDR3 length: 15
D gene: .
V gene: TRBV18
CDR3 DNA: TGTGCCAGCTCACCACTTAAGGGTTACAATCGGCCCCAGCATTTT
CDR3 protein: CASSPLKGYNRPQHF

clone size: .
J gene: TRBJ2-5
CDR3 length: 15
D gene: TRBD1
V gene: TRBV20-1
CDR3 DNA: TGCAGTGGCAGAGGGACAGGGGCCAGGGCAGAGACCCAGTACTTC
CDR3 protein: CSGRGTGARAETQYF

clone size: few
J gene: TRBJ1-4
CDR3 length: 13
D gene: .
V gene: TRBV10-3
CDR3 DNA: TGTGCCGCCCGAGGCAGTTCAGGGGAAAAACTGTTTTTT
CDR3 protein: CAARGSSGEKLFF

clone size: .
J gene: TRBJ2-2
CDR3 length: 14
D gene: TRBD1
V gene: TRBV24-1
CDR3 DNA: TGTGCCACCAGTCAGGGGGCAGCCACCGGGGAGCTGTTTTTT
CDR3 protein: CATSQGAATGELFF

clone size: many
J gene: TRBJ1-2
CDR3 length: 13
D gene: .
V gene: TRBV7-8
CDR3 DNA: TGTGCCAGCAGCCTCAGGGCGGGCTATGGCTACACCTTC
CDR3 protein: CASSLRAGYGYTF

clone size: many
J gene: TRBJ1-4
CDR3 length: 20
D gene: .
V gene: TRBV3-1
CDR3 DNA: TGTGCCAGCAGCCAAGATTGGAGACTCCATCCCGGCCTCCGAAATGAAAAACTGTTTTTT
CDR3 protein: CASSQDWRLHPGLRNEKLFF

clone size: few
J gene: TRBJ1-3
CDR3 length: 14
D gene: .
V gene: TRBV20-1
CDR3 DNA: TGCAGTGCTAGTAGCAGGGGCTCTGGAAACACCGTATATTTT
CDR3 protein: CSASSRGSGNTVYF

clone size: many
J gene: TRBJ2-4
CDR3 length: 13
D gene: .
V gene: TRBV7-2
CDR3 DNA: TGTGCCAGCAGCCCGCGGACGGAAAACATTCAGTACTTC
CDR3 protein: CASSPRTENIQYF